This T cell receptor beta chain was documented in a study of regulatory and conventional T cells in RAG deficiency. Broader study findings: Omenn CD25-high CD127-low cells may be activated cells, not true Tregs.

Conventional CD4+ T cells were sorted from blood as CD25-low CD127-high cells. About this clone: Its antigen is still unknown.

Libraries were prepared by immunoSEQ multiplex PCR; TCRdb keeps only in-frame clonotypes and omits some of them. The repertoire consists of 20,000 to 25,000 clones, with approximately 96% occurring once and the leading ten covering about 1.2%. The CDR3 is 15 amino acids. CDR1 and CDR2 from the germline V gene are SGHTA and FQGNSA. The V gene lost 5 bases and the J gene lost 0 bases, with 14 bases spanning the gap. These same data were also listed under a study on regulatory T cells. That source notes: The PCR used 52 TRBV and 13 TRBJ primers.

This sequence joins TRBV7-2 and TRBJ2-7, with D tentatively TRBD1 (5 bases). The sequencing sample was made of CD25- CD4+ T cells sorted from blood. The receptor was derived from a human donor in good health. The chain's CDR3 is CASSPLRGLSYEQYF. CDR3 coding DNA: TGTGCCAGCAGCCCACTAAGGGGTCTCTCCTACGAGCAGTACTTC.